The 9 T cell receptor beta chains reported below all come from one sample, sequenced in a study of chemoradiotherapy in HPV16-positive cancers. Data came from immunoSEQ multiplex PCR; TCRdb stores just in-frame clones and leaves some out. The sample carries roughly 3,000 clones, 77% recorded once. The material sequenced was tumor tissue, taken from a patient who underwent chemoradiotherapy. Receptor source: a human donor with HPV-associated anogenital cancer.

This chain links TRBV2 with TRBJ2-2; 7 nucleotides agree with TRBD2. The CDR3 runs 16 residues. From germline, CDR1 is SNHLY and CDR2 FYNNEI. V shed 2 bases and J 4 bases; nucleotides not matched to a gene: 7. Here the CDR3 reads CASSERAGDLTGELFF. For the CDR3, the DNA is TGTGCCAGCAGTGAACGGGCGGGGGACCTCACCGGGGAGCTGTTTTTT.

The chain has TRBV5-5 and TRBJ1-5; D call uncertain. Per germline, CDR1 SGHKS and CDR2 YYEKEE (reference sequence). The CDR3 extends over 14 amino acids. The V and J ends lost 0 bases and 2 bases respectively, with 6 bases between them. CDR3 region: CASSLEGGNQPQHF. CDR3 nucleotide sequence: TGTGCCAGCAGCTTGGAAGGAGGCAATCAGCCCCAGCATTTT.

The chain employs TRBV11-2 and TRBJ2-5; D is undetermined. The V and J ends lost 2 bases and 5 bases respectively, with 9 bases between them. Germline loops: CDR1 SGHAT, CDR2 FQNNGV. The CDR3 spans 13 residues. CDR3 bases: TGTGCCAGCAGCTTACCAGCGAGGGAGACCCAGTACTTC. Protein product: CASSLPARETQYF. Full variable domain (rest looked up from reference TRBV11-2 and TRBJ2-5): EAGVAQSPRYKIIEKRQSVAFWCNPISGHATLYWYQQILGQGPKLLIQFQNNGVVDDSQLPKDRFSAERLKGVDSTLKIQPAKLEDSAVYLCASSLPARETQYFGPGTRLLVL.

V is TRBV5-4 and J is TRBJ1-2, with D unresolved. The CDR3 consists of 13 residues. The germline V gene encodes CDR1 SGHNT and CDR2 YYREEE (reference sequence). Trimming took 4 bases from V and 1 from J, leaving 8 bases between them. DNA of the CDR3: TGTGCCAGCAGCCCCGCGGTTAACTATGGCTACACCTTC. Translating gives CASSPAVNYGYTF. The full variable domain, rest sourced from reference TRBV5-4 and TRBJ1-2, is ETGVTQSPTHLIKTRGQQVTLRCSSQSGHNTVSWYQQALGQGPQFIFQYYREEENGRGNFPPRFSGLQFPNYSSELNVNALELDDSALYLCASSPAVNYGYTFGSGTRLTVV.

The DNA for the CDR3 is TGCGCCAGCAGGAGGGGTAGCGCAGGCGCAGATACGCAGTATTTT. This gives the protein CASRRGSAGADTQYF. V is TRBV5-1 and J is TRBJ2-3; D tentatively fits TRBD1 or TRBD2 (5 bases each). Germline V gene lookup returns CDR1 SGHRS and CDR2 YFSETQ. V lost 5 bases to trimming and J lost 4 bases, with 17 bases between them. This CDR3 is 15 amino acids long.

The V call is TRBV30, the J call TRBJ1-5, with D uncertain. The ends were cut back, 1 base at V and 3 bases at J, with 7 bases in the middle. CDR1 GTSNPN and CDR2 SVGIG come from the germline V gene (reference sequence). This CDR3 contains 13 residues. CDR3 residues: CAWSDSHNQPQHF. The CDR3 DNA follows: TGTGCCTGGAGTGACAGCCACAATCAGCCCCAGCATTTT. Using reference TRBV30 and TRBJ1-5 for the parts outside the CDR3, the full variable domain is SQTIHQWPATLVQPVGSPLSLECTVEGTSNPNLYWYRQAAGRGLQLLFYSVGIGQISSEVPQNLSASRPQDRQFILSSKKLLLSDSGFYLCAWSDSHNQPQHFGDGTRLSIL.

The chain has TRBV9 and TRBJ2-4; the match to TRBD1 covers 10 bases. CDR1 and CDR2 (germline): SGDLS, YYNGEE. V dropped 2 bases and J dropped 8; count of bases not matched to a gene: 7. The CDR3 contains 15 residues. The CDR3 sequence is CASSVGQGRFDIQYF. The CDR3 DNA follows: TGTGCCAGCAGCGTGGGACAGGGGCGGTTCGACATTCAGTACTTC.

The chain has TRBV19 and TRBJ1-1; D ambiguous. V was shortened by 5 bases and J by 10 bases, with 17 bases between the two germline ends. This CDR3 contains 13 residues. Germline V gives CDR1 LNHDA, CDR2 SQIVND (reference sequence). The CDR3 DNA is TGTGCCAGTAGTTCGGATTTTTCGAAGGGAGCTTTCTTT. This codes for CASSSDFSKGAFF.

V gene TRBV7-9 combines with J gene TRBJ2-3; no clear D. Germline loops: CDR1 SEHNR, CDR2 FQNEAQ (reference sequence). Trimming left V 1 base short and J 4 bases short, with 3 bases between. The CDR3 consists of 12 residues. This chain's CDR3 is CASSLGADTQYF. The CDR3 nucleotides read TGTGCCAGCAGCTTAGGCGCAGATACGCAGTATTTT. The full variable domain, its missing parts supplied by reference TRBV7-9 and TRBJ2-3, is DTGVSQNPRHKITKRGQNVTFRCDPISEHNRLYWYRQTLGQGPEFLTYFQNEAQLEKSRLLSDRFSAERPKGSFSTLEIQRTEQGDSAMYLCASSLGADTQYFGPGTRLTVL.